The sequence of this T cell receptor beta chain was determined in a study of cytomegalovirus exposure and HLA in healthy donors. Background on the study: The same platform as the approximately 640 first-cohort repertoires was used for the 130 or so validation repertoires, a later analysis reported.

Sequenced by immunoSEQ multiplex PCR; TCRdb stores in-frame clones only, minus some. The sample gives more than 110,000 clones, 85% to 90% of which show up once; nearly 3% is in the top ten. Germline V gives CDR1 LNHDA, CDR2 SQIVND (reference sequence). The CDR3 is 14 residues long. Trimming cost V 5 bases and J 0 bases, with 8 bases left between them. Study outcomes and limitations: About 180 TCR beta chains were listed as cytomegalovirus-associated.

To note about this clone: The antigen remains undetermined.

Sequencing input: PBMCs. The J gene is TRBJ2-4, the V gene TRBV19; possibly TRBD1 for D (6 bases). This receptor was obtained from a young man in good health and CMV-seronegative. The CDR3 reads CASSQGLAKNIQYF. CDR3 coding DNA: TGTGCCAGTAGTCAGGGGCTAGCCAAAAACATTCAGTACTTC.